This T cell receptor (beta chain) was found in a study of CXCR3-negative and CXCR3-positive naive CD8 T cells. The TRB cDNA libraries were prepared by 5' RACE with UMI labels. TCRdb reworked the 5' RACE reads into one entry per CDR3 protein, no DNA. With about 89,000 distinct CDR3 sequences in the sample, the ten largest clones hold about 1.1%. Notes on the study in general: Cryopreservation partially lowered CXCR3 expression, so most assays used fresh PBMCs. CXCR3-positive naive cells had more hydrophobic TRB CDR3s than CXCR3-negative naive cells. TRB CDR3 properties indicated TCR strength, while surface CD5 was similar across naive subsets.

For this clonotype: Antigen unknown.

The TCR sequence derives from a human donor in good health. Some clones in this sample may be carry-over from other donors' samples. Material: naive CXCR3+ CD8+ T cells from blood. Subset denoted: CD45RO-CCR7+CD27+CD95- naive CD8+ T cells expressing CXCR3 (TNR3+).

The CDR3 spells CASSLIPGAQGPEQYF. The chain couples TRBV7-8 to TRBJ2-7; the D gene TCRdb calls, TRBD1, cannot be checked with no DNA. Germline loops: CDR1 SGHVS, CDR2 FQNEAQ. The CDR3 totals 16 residues.